Detailed here is one T cell receptor (beta chain). Antigen: not known. The sample belongs to a study of T cells in Graves' hyperthyroidism and ophthalmopathy. The investigators amplified TCR beta CDR3 regions from RNA transcripts. A first-round RT-PCR of the TCR CDR3 used the HTBI primer set. TCRdb reanalysed the multiplex PCR reads using MiXCR and keeps one entry per CDR3 protein. This table has a few hundred thousand distinct CDR3 sequences, roughly 50% appearing once. In germline, CDR1 is KGHDR, CDR2 SFDVKD. CDR3 length equals 12 residues. Points from the study as a whole: In the analysis, a 13 V-J model separated ophthalmopathy from stable hyperthyroidism.

The TCR was taken from a woman aged 18-35 years with Graves' hyperthyroidism. The sample taken for sequencing was peripheral blood or thyroid tissue (not recorded which). The chain combines TRBV24-1 with TRBJ1-2, with D tentatively TRBD1 (5 bases). CDR3 DNA sequence: TGTGCTGTCCCAGGGACCCACTATGGCTACACCTTC. Translating gives CAVPGTHYGYTF.